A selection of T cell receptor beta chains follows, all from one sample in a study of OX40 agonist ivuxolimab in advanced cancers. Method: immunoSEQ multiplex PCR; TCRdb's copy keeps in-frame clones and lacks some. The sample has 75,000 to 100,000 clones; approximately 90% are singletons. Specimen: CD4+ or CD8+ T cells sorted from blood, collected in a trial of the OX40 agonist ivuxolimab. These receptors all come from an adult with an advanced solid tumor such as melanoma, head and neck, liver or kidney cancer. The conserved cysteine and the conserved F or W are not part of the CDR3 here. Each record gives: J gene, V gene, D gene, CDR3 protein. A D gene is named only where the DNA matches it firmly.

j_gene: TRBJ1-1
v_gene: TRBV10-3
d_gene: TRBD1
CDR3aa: AISDTGGRDTEAF

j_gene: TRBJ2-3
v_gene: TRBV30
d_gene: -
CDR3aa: AWSVPDTQY

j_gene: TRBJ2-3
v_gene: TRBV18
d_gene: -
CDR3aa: ASSPPSTDTQY

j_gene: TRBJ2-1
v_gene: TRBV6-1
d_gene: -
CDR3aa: ASSESSAANNEQF

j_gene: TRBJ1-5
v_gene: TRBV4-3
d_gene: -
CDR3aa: ASSLYGPGQPQH

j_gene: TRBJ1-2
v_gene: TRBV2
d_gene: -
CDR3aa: ASSTLTGSGYT

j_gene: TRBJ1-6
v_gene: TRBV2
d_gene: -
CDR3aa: ASSEYSLDSPLH

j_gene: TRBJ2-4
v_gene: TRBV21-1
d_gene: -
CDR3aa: ASSKAVCRGRDKNIQY

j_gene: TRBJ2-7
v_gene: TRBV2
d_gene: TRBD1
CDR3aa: ASSADRGSEQY

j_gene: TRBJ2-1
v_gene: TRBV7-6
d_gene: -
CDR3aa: ASSSPGARNEQF

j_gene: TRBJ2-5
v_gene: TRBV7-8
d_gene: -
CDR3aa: ASSLAVRDETQY

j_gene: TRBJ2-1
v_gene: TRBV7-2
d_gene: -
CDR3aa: ASSRSMGSYNEQF

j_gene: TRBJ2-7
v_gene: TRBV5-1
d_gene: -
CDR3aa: ASRPSSDTYEQY

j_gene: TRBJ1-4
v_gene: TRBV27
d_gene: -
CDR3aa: ASRAQGGEKLF

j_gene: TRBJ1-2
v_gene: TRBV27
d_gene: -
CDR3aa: ASSLSFAGGYT

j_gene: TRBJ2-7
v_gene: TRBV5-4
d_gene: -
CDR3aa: ASSLANRLGEQY

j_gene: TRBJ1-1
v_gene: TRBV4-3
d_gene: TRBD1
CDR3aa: ASSQAGGASEAF

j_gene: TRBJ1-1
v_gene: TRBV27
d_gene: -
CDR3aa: ASSLSLGSEAF

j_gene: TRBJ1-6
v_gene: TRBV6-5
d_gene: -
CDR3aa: ASSSRDKGNSPLH

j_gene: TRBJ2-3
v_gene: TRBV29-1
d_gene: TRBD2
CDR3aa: SVGGLAGVSDTQY

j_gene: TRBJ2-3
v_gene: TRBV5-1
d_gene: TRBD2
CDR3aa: ASSPGGLAGLTDTQY

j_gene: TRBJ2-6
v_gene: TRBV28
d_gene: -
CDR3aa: ASGGLRRAGANVLT

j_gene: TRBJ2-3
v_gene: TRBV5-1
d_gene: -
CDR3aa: ASSWGGSTDTQY

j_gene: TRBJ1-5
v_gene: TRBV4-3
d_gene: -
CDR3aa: ASSQDPPGVGNQPQH

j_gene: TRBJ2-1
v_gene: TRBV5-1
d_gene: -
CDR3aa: ASSLAGELNNEQF

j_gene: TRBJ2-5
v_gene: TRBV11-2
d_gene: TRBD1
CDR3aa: ASSSTGVGETQY

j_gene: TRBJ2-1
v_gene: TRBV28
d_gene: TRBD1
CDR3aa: ASSLEAGTGHVGQF

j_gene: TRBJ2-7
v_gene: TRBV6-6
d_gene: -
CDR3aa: ASGEVEQY

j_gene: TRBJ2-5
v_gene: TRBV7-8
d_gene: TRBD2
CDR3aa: ASSFASGSGETQY

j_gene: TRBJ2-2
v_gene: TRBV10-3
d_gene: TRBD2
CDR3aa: AISATSGRTAGELF

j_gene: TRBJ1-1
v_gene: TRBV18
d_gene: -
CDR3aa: ASSPPVGNTEAF

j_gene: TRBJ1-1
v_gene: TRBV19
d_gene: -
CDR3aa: ASSKGPAKNTEAF

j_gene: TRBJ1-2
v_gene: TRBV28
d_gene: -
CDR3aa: ASSSSGIRNGYT

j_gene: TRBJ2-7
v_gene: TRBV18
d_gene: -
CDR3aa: ASSLLGDDYEQY

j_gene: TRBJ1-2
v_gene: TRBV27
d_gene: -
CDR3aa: ASSSPEGLGYT

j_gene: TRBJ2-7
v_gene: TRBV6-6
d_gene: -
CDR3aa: ASSHTGGEQY

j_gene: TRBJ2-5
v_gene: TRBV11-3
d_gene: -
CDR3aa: ASSSGRSETQY

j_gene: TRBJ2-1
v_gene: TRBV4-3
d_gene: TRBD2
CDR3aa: ASSHSGGGLQEQF

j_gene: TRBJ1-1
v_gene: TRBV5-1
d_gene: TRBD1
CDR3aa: ASSYRDRVEAF

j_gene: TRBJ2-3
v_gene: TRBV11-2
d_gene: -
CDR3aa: ASSLDLGSSTDTQY

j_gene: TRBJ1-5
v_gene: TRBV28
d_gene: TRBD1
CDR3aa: ASSPGQGSNQPQH